One sample yielded the 3 T cell receptor beta chains listed below, sequenced in a study of shared T cell receptors in the human thymus. TCRdb's copy holds only in-frame clones and misses some; the assay was immunoSEQ multiplex PCR. This sample carries hundreds of thousands of clones, over 75% of them seen once, and the ten largest clones take 0.0095% to 0.013%. These records were also assigned to another study, of human thymus T cells.

What was sequenced was thymocytes. These receptors all stem from a boy younger than two with a congenital heart defect.

The chain has TRBV5-8 and TRBJ1-3; tentatively, D is TRBD1 (6 bases). V lost 4 bases and J 0 bases, leaving 14 bases between the germline ends. Germline V CDR1 and CDR2: SGHTS, YDEGEE. The CDR3 spans 16 residues. This CDR3 reads CASSTLDRPSGNTIYF. The DNA of the CDR3 is TGTGCCAGCAGCACCCTGGACAGACCCTCTGGAAACACCATATATTTT.

As concerns this clone: One end of the junction does not line up with germline, which may come from a read error. This chain connects TRBV5-6 to TRBJ1-1; D unclear. This CDR3 contains 12 residues. Germline V lookup: CDR1 SGHDT, CDR2 YYEEEE. This CDR3 is CVSSWEDTEAFF. The CDR3 nucleotides are TGTGTCAGCAGCTGGGAGGACACTGAAGCTTTCTTT.

This rearrangement joins TRBV27 to TRBJ2-7, with 10 bases fitting TRBD2. This CDR3 contains 15 residues. Per germline, CDR1 MNHEY and CDR2 SMNVEV (reference sequence). The trim removed 6 bases at V and 2 bases at J, leaving 7 bases unmatched. Here the CDR3 DNA reads TGTGCCAGCAGCTTCCAGCGGGAGGGCCCCTACGAGCAGTACTTC. As protein: CASSFQREGPYEQYF.